This record concerns one T cell receptor (beta chain) sequence. Enrollment of patients from Seattle took place during active infection, with longitudinal follow-up. CDR1 is SGHNT, CDR2 YYREEE, per germline (reference sequence). V shed 10 bases and J 5 bases; nucleotides not matched to a gene: 15. This CDR3 is built from 15 residues. This record belongs to a study of blood T cell repertoires in COVID-19. Study-wide background: COVID-19 samples from acute and convalescent phases originated in the United States, Italy and Spain. PBMCs, B-cell-depleted T cells, or T cells were the source of the cDNA or gDNA that made up the material.

Clones were read by immunoSEQ multiplex PCR, and TCRdb kept only the in-frame ones, dropping some. The table has 100,000 to 150,000 clones, approximately 86% seen once. Sequencing used peripheral blood. The chain carries TRBV5-4 and TRBJ2-7; 10 nucleotides line up with TRBD2. The source is a woman aged 70-85 years with COVID-19, enrolled during active disease. CDR3: CAVWQWGLAGDEQYF. CDR3 bases: TGTGCCGTTTGGCAATGGGGGCTAGCGGGGGACGAGCAGTACTTC. Together with reference TRBV5-4 and TRBJ2-7, the CDR3 gives the full variable domain: ETGVTQSPTHLIKTRGQQVTLRCSSQSGHNTVSWYQQALGQGPQFIFQYYREEENGRGNFPPRFSGLQFPNYSSELNVNALELDDSALYLCAVWQWGLAGDEQYFGPGTRLTVT.